This TCR beta chain appears in the sequencing data of a study of cytomegalovirus exposure and HLA in healthy donors. Study-level points and caveats: Several V segments, TRBV6-2 and TRBV6-3 among them, could not be told apart and were dropped.

Primers included in the PCR were 60 Vbeta and 13 Jbeta primers. Generated by immunoSEQ multiplex PCR, the TCRdb table keeps only in-frame clones and is missing some. The sample contains 110,000 to 150,000 clones, roughly 80% of which appear only once. Germline-derived CDR1 and CDR2 are MGHRA and YSYEKL. V gave up 1 base and J gave up 6 bases, with 7 bases separating them. CDR3 size: 13 residues. Worth noting for this clone: Its antigen remains unknown.

All donors participated as healthy donors of bone marrow. Although they were nominally healthy when sampled, donors likely had unrecorded immune exposures. Source material: PBMCs. This chain links TRBV4-1 with TRBJ2-1; no definite D call. This clonotype was obtained from a male donor in good health and CMV-seronegative. CDR3 protein: CASSQALGNEQFF. The CDR3 DNA reads TGCGCCAGCAGCCAAGCACTTGGCAATGAGCAGTTCTTC.